The 9 T cell receptor beta chains listed next were all sequenced from one sample in a study of CD8+ T cells in alopecia areata. Indicated treatment: oral pan-JAK inhibitor, 5-10 mg twice daily. TCR sequencing used cDNA made by reverse transcription of extracted RNA. Data came from immunoSEQ multiplex PCR; TCRdb stores just in-frame clones and leaves some out. The profile shows under 350,000 clones, 55% to 70% of them singletons. Specimen: CD4+ T cells sorted from blood, collected at week 24, from a patient treated with tofacitinib. The origin of the receptors is a human donor with alopecia areata.

The rearrangement joins TRBV14 to TRBJ2-7, with 8 bases fitting TRBD2. CDR3 size: 13 residues. Looked up from germline, CDR1 is SGHDN and CDR2 is FVKESK. J gave up 6 bases and V 1 base, and 2 bases lay outside the gene matches. CDR3 amino acids: CASSQGLATEQYF. Written as DNA, the CDR3 is TGTGCCAGCAGCCAAGGACTAGCGACCGAGCAGTACTTC.

The sample holds a few counts of this clone. The chain joins TRBV28 to TRBJ1-2; the D is unclear. Looked up from germline, CDR1 is MDHEN and CDR2 is SYDVKM. This CDR3 is built from 13 residues. V was pared by 6 bases and J by 0 bases, with 8 bases between. CDR3: CASRVGPNYGYTF. In nucleotides, the CDR3 is TGTGCCAGCAGGGTAGGGCCTAACTATGGCTACACCTTC.

The CDR3, as DNA: TGTGCCAGCAGTCGCTTGGGGACCAAGCCCCAGCATTTT. This encodes CASSRLGTKPQHF. The chain carries TRBV28 and TRBJ1-5; D may be TRBD1 (5 bases). Germline V gene sequence: CDR1 MDHEN, CDR2 SYDVKM. CDR3 length: 13 residues. Trimming removed 5 bases from V and 8 bases from J, with 13 bases in between.

The chain combines TRBV15 with TRBJ2-3; no clear D. Trimming took off 8 bases at V and 2 bases at J, with 11 bases between the two ends. In germline, CDR1 is LNHNV, CDR2 YYDKDF (reference sequence). CDR3 size: 13 residues. The CDR3 DNA is TGTGCCACCTCGAGGCAGCTCACAGATACGCAGTATTTT. Translation: CATSRQLTDTQYF.

This clone appeared a few times. DNA for the CDR3: TGTGCCACCAGCAGTTATACACGGGACGTCTATGGCTACACCTTC. Translated: CATSSYTRDVYGYTF. The chain has TRBV15 and TRBJ1-2; a possible D gene is TRBD1 (5 bases). CDR3 length equals 15 residues. Trimming took 3 bases from V and 4 from J, leaving 15 bases between them. The germline V gene encodes CDR1 LNHNV and CDR2 YYDKDF (reference sequence).

This clone has more than one count but fewer than ten. The rearrangement uses TRBV4-3 and TRBJ2-3; TRBD1 or TRBD2 may be the D gene (5 bases each). Germline V CDR1 and CDR2: LGHNA, YSLEER. The CDR3 sequence is 18 residues long. The V gene lost 0 bases and the J gene lost 4 bases, with 20 bases spanning the gap. CDR3 residues: CASSQDLSNGARPDTQYF. The DNA for the CDR3 is TGCGCCAGCAGCCAAGATTTGTCCAACGGGGCCCGGCCAGATACGCAGTATTTT.

Here the CDR3 reads CASSELRGIGNEQFF. Here the CDR3 DNA reads TGTGCCAGCAGTGAACTCAGGGGAATAGGGAATGAGCAGTTCTTC. The chain is built from TRBV2 and TRBJ2-1; D perhaps matches TRBD1 (6 bases). Germline CDR1 SNHLY, CDR2 FYNNEI. The CDR3 spans 15 residues. Trimming stripped 2 bases from V and 7 bases from J, with 15 bases between. The full variable domain, its missing parts supplied by reference TRBV2 and TRBJ2-1, is EPEVTQTPSHQVTQMGQEVILRCVPISNHLYFYWYRQILGQKVEFLVSFYNNEISEKSEIFDDQFSVERPDGSNFTLKIRSTKLEDSAMYFCASSELRGIGNEQFFGPGTRLTVL.

Turning to this clone: The same CDR3 can be traced to other DNA sequences in this sample. This chain uses TRBV6-5 with TRBJ2-5, with TRBD1 as a possible D gene (5 bases). Deletions cut 8 bases from V and 3 bases from J, with 7 bases between. The CDR3 is made up of 11 amino acids. Germline CDR1 MNHEY, CDR2 SVGAGI. CDR3 loop: CASSREETQYF. In nucleotides, the CDR3 is TGTGCCAGCTCCAGGGAAGAGACCCAGTACTTC.

This sequence joins TRBV30 and TRBJ1-4; tentatively, D is TRBD1 (5 bases). Trimming pared 6 bases from V and 0 bases from J, leaving 14 bases between. The CDR3 length is 15 residues. Germline-derived CDR1 and CDR2 are GTSNPN and SVGIG (reference sequence). The CDR3 loop is CACHFRDPTNEKLFF. The CDR3 DNA sequence: TGTGCCTGCCACTTCCGGGACCCAACTAATGAAAAACTGTTTTTT. Complete variable domain (other parts from reference TRBV30 and TRBJ1-4): SQTIHQWPATLVQPVGSPLSLECTVEGTSNPNLYWYRQAAGRGLQLLFYSVGIGQISSEVPQNLSASRPQDRQFILSSKKLLLSDSGFYLCACHFRDPTNEKLFFGSGTQLSVL.